This TCR beta chain is from a study of cytomegalovirus exposure and HLA in healthy donors. Study-level points and caveats: Associated with cytomegalovirus, according to the listing, were approximately 160 TCR beta chains. Indistinguishability led to the exclusion of some V segments, TRBV6-2 and TRBV6-3 included. In vitro experiments confirmed that a few CMV-associated chains were specific for CMV antigens. Most TCR sequences were rare, but some public TCRs occurred in many donors.

With V trimmed by 4 bases and J by 1 base, 6 bases remained unmatched. The CDR3 covers 15 residues. Germline CDR1 and CDR2: SGDLS and YYNGEE. Notes on this clone: The antigen remains undetermined.

This PCR relied on a set of 60 Vbeta primers and 13 Jbeta primers. Method: immunoSEQ multiplex PCR; TCRdb's copy keeps in-frame clones and lacks some. The sample gives approximately 99,000 clones, about 79% of which show up once; 3% to 4% is in the top ten. The source is a male donor in good health and CMV-seropositive. The specimen was PBMCs. This chain links TRBV9 with TRBJ1-1, with 8 bases matching TRBD1. Here the CDR3 DNA reads TGTGCCAGCAGCTCACAGGGGGTAGGGAACACTGAAGCTTTCTTT. Translation gives CASSSQGVGNTEAFF.